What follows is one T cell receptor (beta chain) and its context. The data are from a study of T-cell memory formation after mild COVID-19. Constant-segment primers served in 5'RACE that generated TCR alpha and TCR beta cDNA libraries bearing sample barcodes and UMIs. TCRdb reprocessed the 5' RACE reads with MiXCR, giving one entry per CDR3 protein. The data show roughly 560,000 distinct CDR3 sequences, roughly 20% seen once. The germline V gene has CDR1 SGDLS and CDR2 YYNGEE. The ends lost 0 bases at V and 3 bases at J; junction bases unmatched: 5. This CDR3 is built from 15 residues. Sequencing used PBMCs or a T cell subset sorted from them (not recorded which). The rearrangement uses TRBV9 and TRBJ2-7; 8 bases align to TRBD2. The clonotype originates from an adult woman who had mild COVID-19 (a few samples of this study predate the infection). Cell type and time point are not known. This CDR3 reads CASSVGGLGSYEQYF. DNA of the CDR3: TGTGCCAGCAGCGTAGGGGGACTAGGGAGCTACGAGCAGTACTTC.